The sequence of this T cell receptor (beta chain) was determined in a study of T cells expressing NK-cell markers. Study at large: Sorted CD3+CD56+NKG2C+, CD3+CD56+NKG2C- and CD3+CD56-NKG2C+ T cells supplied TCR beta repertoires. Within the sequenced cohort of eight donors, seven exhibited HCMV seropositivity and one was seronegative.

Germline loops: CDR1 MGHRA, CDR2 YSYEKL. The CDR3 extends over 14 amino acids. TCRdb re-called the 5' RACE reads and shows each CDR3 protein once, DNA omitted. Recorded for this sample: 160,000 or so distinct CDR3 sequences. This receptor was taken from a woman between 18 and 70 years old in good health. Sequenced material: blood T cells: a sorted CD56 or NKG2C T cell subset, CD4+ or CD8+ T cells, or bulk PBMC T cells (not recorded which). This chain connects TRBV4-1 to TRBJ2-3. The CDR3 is CASSLQQRTDTQYF.